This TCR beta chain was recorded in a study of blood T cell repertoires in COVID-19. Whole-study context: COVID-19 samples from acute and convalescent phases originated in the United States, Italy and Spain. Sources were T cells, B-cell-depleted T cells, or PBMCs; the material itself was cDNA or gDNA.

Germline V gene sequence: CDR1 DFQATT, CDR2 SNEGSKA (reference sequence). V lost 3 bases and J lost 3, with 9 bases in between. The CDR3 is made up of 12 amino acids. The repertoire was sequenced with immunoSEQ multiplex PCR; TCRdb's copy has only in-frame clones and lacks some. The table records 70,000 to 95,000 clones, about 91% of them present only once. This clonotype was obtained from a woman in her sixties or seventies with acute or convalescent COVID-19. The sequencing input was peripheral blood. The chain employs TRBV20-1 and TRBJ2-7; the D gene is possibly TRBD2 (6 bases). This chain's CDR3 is CSASRRGYEQYF. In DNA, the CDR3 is TGCAGTGCTAGTCGGCGGGGCTACGAGCAGTACTTC.